The T cell receptor beta chain under discussion was sequenced for a study of T-cell reconstitution after alpha-beta-depleted transplantation in children (dated by TCRdb to 2015 to 2016). Turning to the overall study: Using TCR repertoire profiling, the study followed T-cell immune reconstitution in a quantitative way in children after TCRalphabeta/CD19-depleted allogeneic hematopoietic cell transplantation.

Trimming leaves V shorter by 4 bases and J shorter by 8 bases, with the junction holding 10 bases beyond the gene matches. The CDR3 starts with the cysteine, ends with the phenylalanine, and has 17 residues. This entry keeps only the CDR3 DNA: 51 bases, framed from base 1. CDR1 and CDR2 are read off the germline V gene as SGHRS and YFSETQ. Regarding this clonotype: The target of this receptor is not known. Per-base quality was not reported, and no clone a single base away is much larger than it.

Library generation was performed with PCR. Sequencing was carried out with an Illumina HiSeq 2500. Molecular barcoding was employed in the preparation of TCR libraries, with unique molecular identifiers being used to normalize TCRbeta repertoire quantification. TCRdb reprocessed the public reads (quality trimming at Q25 with fastp, clone calling with MiXCR) and kept in-frame beta chains. For every CDR3 protein sequence, its rows merge into one entry that carries the most common genes and DNA. In all, the sample holds hundreds of thousands of distinct CDR3 sequences, and more than 9% of those were seen once. The ten top clones hold roughly 3.9% of the sample.

The TCR comes from a human donor who donated a stem cell graft to a child with acute myeloid leukemia. In this chain, TRBV5-1 is recombined with TRBJ2-1; 15 central bases correspond to TRBD2. Sample: PBMCs from the stem cell graft donor, taken from the stem cell graft. The CDR3 region: CASSPGGLAGGGHEQFF. The DNA sequence reads TGCGCCAGCAGCCCTGGGGGACTAGCGGGAGGTGGGCATGAGCAGTTCTTC. The entire variable domain, with the stretches around the CDR3 drawn from the reference TRBV5-1 and TRBJ2-1 proteins, is KAGVTQTPRYLIKTRGQQVTLSCSPISGHRSVSWYQQTPGQGLQFLFEYFSETQRNKGNFPGRFSGRQFSNSRSEMNVSTLELGDSALYLCASSPGGLAGGGHEQFFGPGTRLTVL.